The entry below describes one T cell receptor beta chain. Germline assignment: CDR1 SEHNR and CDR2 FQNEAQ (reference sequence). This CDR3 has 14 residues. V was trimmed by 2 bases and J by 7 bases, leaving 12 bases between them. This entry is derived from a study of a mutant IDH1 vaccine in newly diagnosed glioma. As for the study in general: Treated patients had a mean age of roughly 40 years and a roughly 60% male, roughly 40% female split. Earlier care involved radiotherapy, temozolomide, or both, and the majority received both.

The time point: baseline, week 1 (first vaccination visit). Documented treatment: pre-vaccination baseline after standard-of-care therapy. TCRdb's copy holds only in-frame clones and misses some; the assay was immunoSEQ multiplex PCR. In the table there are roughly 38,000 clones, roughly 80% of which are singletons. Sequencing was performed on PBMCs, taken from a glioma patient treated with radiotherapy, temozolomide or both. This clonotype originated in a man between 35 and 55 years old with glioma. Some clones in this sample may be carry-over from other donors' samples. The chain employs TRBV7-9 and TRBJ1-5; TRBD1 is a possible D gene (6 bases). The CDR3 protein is CASSLSGGLQPQHF. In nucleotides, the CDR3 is TGTGCCAGCAGCTTATCCGGGGGGCTCCAGCCCCAGCATTTT. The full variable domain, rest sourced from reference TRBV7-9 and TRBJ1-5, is DTGVSQNPRHKITKRGQNVTFRCDPISEHNRLYWYRQTLGQGPEFLTYFQNEAQLEKSRLLSDRFSAERPKGSFSTLEIQRTEQGDSAMYLCASSLSGGLQPQHFGDGTRLSIL.